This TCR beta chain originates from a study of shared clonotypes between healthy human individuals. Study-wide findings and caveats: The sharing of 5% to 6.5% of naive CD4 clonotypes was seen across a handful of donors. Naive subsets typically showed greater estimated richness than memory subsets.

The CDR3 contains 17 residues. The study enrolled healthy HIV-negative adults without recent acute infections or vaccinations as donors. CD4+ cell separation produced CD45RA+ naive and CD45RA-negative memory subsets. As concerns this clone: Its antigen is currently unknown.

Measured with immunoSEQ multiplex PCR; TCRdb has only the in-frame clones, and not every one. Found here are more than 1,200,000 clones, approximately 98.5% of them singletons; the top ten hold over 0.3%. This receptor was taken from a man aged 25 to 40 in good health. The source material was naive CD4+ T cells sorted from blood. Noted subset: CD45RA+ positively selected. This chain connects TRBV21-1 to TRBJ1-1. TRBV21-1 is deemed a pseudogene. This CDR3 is CASSKCQPDHMNTEAFF. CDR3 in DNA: TGTGCCAGCAGCAAATGCCAACCGGACCACATGAACACTGAAGCTTTCTTT.